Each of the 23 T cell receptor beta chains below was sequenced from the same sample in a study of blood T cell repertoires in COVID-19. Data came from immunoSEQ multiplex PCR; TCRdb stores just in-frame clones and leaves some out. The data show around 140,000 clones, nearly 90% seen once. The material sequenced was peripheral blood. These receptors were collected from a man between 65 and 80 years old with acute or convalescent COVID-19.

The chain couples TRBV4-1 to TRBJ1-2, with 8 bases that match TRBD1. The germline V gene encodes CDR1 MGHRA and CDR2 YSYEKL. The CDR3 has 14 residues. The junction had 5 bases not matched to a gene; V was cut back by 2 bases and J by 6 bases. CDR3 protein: CASSQRDRTHGYTF. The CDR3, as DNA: TGCGCCAGCAGCCAACGGGACAGGACGCATGGCTACACCTTC.

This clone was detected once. The CDR3 sequence is CASSQGLLAGGENEQFF. CDR3 DNA sequence: TGCGCCAGCAGCCAAGGATTACTAGCGGGAGGCGAGAATGAGCAGTTCTTC. The V gene is TRBV4-1, the J gene TRBJ2-1; 12 bases line up with TRBD2. The CDR3 extends over 17 amino acids. V lost 1 base and J lost 7; bases outside the gene matches: 8. CDR1 MGHRA and CDR2 YSYEKL come from the germline V gene.

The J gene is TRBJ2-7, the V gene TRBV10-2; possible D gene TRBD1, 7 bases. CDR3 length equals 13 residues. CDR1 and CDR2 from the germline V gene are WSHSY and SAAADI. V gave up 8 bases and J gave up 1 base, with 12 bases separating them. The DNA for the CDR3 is TGCGCCAGCCACAGGGGAGGATCCTACGAGCAGTACTTC. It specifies CASHRGGSYEQYF.

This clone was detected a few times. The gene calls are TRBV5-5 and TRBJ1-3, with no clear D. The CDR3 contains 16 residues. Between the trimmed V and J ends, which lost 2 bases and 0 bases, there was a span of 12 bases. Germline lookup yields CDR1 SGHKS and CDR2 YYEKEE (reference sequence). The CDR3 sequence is CASSFIRESSGNTIYF. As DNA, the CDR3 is TGTGCCAGCAGCTTTATCCGGGAGAGCTCTGGAAACACCATATATTTT.

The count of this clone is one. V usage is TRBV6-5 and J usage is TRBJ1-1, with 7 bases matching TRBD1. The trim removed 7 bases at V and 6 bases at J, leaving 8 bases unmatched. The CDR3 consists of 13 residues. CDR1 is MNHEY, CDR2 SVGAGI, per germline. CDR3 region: CASTTVQGAEAFF. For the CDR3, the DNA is TGTGCCAGCACTACAGTCCAGGGGGCTGAAGCTTTCTTT.

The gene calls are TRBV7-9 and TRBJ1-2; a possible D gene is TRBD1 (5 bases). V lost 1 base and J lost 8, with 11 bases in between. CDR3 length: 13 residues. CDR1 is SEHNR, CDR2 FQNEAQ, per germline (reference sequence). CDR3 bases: TGTGCCAGCAGCTTAGTTCAGGGCGAGGGCTACACCTTC. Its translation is CASSLVQGEGYTF. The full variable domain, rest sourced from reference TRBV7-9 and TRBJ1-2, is DTGVSQNPRHKITKRGQNVTFRCDPISEHNRLYWYRQTLGQGPEFLTYFQNEAQLEKSRLLSDRFSAERPKGSFSTLEIQRTEQGDSAMYLCASSLVQGEGYTFGSGTRLTVV.

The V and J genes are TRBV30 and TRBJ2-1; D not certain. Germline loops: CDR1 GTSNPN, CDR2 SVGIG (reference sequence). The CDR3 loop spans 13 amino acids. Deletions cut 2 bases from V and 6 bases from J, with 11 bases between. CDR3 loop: CAWSLRSGNEQFF. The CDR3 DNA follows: TGTGCCTGGAGTCTGCGGTCGGGCAATGAGCAGTTCTTC.

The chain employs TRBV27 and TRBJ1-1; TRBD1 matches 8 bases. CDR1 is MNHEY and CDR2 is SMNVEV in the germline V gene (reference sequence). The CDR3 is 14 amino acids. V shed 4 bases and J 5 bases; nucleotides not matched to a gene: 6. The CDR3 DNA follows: TGTGCCAGCAGTTCCCAGGGGGCGTATACTGAAGCTTTCTTT. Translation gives CASSSQGAYTEAFF.

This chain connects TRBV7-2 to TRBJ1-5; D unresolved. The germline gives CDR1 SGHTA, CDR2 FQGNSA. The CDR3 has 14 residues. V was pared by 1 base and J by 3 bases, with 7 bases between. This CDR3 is CASSLGANNQPQHF. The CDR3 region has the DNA TGTGCCAGCAGCTTAGGGGCCAACAATCAGCCCCAGCATTTT.

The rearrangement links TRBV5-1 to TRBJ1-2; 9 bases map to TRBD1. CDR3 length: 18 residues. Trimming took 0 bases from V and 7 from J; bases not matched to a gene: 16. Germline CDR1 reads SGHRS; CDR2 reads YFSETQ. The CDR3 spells CASSLGRPWDRAQGGYTF. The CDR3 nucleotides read TGCGCCAGCAGCTTGGGGAGGCCTTGGGACAGGGCACAAGGTGGCTACACCTTC.

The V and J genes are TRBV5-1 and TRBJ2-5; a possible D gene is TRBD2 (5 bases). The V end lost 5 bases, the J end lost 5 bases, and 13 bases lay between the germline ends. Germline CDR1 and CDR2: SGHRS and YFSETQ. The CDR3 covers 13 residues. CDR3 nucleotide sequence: TGCGCCAGCAGTGGCGGGTCCTCGGAGACCCAGTACTTC. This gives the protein CASSGGSSETQYF.

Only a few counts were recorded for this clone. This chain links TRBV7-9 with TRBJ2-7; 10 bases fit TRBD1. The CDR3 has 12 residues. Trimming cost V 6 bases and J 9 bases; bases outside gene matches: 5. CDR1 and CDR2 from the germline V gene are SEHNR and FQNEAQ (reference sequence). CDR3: CASRGQGRGQYF. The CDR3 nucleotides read TGTGCCAGCAGGGGACAGGGGAGAGGGCAGTACTTC.

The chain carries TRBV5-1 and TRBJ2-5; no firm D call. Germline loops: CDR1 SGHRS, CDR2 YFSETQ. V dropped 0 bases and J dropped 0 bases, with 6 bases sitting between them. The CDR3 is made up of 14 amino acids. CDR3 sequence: CASSLDSNQETQYF. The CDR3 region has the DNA TGCGCCAGCAGCTTGGACAGTAACCAAGAGACCCAGTACTTC. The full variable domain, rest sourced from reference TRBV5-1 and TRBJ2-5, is KAGVTQTPRYLIKTRGQQVTLSCSPISGHRSVSWYQQTPGQGLQFLFEYFSETQRNKGNFPGRFSGRQFSNSRSEMNVSTLELGDSALYLCASSLDSNQETQYFGPGTRLLVL.

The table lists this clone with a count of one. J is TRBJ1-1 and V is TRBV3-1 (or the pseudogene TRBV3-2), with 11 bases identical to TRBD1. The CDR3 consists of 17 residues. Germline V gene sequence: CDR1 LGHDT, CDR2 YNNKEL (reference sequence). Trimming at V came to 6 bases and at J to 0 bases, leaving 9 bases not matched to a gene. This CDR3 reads CASRQFGQGAMNTEAFF. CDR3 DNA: TGTGCCAGCAGACAATTCGGACAGGGGGCAATGAACACTGAAGCTTTCTTT.

CDR3 amino acids: CASSPGLTAPDTQYF. CDR3 nucleotides: TGTGCCAGCAGCCCCGGACTGACGGCCCCAGATACGCAGTATTTT. The V gene is TRBV7-7, the J gene TRBJ2-3; D possibly corresponds to TRBD2 (5 bases). V gave up 5 bases and J gave up 4 bases, with 16 bases separating them. Germline loops: CDR1 SSHAT, CDR2 FNYEAQ (reference sequence). The CDR3 loop spans 15 amino acids. Using reference TRBV7-7 and TRBJ2-3 for the parts outside the CDR3, the full variable domain is GAGVSQSPRYKVTKRGQDVTLRCDPISSHATLYWYQQALGQGPEFLTYFNYEAQPDKSGLPSDRFSAERPEGSISTLTIQRTEQRDSAMYRCASSPGLTAPDTQYFGPGTRLTVL.

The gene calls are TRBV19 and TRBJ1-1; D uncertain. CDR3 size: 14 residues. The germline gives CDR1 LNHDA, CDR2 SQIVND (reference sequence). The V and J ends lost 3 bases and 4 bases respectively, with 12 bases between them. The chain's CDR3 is CASSISLEGTEAFF. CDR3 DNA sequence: TGTGCCAGTAGTATCAGCCTGGAGGGCACTGAAGCTTTCTTT.

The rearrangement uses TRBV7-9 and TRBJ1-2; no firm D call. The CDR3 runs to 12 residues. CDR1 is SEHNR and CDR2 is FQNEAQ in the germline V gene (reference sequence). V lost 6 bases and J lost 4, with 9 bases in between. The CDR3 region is CASSFESYGYTF. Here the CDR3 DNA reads TGTGCCAGCAGTTTCGAGTCCTATGGCTACACCTTC.

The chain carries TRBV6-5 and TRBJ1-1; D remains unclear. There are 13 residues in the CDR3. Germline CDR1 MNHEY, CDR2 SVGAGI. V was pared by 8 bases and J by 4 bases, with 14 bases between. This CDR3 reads CASRRFEGTEAFF. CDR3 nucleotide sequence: TGTGCCAGCCGAAGGTTTGAGGGCACTGAAGCTTTCTTT.

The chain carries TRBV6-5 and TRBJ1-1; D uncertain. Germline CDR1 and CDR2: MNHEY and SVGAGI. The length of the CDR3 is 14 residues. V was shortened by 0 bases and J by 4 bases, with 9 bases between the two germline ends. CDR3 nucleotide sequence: TGTGCCAGCAGTTACTCCTGGGAGGGCACTGAAGCTTTCTTT. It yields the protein CASSYSWEGTEAFF.

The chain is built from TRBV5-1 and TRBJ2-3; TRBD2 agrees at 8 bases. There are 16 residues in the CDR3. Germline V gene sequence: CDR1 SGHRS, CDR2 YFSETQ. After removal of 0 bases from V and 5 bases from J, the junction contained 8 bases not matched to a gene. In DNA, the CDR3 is TGCGCCAGCAGCTTGGACGCGGGGGGCACCTTAGATACGCAGTATTTT. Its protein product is CASSLDAGGTLDTQYF.

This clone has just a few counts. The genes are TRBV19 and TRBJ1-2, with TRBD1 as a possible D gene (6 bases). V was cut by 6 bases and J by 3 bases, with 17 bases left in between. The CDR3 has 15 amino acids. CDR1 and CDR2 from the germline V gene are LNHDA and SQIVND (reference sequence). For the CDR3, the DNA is TGTGCCAGTAGCAATGCCGCTGGGGGCCACTATGGCTACACCTTC. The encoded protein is CASSNAAGGHYGYTF.

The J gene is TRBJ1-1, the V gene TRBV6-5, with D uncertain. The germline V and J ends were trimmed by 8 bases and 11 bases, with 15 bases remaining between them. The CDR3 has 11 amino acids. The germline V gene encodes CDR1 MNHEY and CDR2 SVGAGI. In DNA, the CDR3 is TGTGCCAGCCAGGACTTCCTGAGGGCTTTCTTT. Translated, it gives CASQDFLRAFF.

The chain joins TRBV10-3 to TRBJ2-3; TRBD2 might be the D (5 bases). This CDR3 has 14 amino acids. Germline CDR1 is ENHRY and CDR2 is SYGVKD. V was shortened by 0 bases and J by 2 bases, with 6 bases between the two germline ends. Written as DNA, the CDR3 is TGTGCCATCAGTGAGTCGACTAACACAGATACGCAGTATTTT. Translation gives CAISESTNTDTQYF.